Given below is one TCR beta chain in context. The data derive from a study of cytomegalovirus exposure and HLA in healthy donors. A multiplex PCR was run with 60 Vbeta primers and 13 Jbeta primers. The repertoire was sequenced with immunoSEQ multiplex PCR; TCRdb's copy has only in-frame clones and lacks some. This table has roughly 200,000 clones, 86% appearing once. Germline V gene sequence: CDR1 MGHDK, CDR2 SYGVNS. There are 14 residues in the CDR3. Trimming shortened V by 3 bases and J by 3 bases, and 12 bases separated the two germline ends. The clonotype originates from a woman aged 25 to 39 in good health and CMV-seronegative. The J gene is TRBJ2-7, the V gene TRBV25-1; tentative D call: TRBD2 (6 bases). The sequencing sample was made of PBMCs. CDR3 nucleotide sequence: TGTGCCAGCAGTGAGGGCGGGGCCAGCTACGAGCAGTACTTC. Translating it yields CASSEGGASYEQYF.